The clone carrying this T cell receptor beta chain was counted a few times. Its specificity is unknown. The sample originates from a study of beta chain features in type 1 diabetes. The study, taken as a whole, reports: Shorter TCRB CDR3s, moderately but significantly so, were found in Type 1 diabetes patients in all four CD4+ subsets.

The CDR3 has 12 residues. In germline, CDR1 is SGHAT, CDR2 FQNNGV. V lost 3 bases to trimming and J lost 3 bases, with 5 bases between them. What was sequenced were expressed TCRB transcripts, since all of the isolated RNA had been reverse transcribed. The table came from immunoSEQ multiplex PCR; TCRdb's copy has only in-frame clones and leaves some out. The sample yields a few hundred thousand clones, over 8.5% seen once. This sequence was found in a man aged 25-45 years with type 1 diabetes. The J gene is TRBJ1-1, the V gene TRBV11-2, with D uncertain. Material for sequencing was central memory CD4+ T cells from blood. The CDR3 reads CASSFADTEAFF. The CDR3 DNA reads TGTGCCAGCAGCTTTGCGGACACTGAAGCTTTCTTT.